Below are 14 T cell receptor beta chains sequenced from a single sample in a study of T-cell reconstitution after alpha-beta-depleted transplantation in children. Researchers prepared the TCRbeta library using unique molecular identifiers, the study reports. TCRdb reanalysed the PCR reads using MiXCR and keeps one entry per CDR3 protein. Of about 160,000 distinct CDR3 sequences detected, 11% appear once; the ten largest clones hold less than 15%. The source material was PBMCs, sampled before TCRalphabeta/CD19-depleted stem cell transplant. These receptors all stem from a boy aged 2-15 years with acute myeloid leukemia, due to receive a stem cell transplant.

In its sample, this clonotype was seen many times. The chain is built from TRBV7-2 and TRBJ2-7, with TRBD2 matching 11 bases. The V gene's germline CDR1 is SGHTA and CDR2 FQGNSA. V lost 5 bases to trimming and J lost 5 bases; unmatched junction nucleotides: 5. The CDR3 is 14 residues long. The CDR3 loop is CASSETSGTHEQYF. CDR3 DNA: TGTGCCAGCAGCGAGACTAGCGGGACTCACGAGCAGTACTTC.

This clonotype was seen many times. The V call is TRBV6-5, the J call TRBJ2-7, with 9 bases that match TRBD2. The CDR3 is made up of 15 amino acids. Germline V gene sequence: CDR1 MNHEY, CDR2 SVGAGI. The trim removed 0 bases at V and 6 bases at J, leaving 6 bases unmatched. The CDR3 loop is CASSYSIAGEAEQYF. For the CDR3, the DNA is TGTGCCAGCAGTTACTCGATAGCGGGAGAGGCCGAGCAGTACTTC.

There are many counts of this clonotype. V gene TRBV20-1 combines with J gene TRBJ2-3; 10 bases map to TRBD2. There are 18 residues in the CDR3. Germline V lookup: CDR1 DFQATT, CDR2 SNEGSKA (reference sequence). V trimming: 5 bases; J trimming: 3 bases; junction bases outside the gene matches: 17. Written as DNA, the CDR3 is TGCAGTGCTCCTATAGCGGGAGGTCAAAGATTACGAACAGATACGCAGTATTTT. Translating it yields CSAPIAGGQRLRTDTQYF.

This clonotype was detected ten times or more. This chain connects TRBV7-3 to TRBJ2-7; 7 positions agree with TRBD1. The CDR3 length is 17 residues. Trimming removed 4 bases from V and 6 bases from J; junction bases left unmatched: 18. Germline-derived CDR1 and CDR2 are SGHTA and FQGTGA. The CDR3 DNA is TGTGCCAGCAGCTCACCCCCGGCCGAATGGCGACAGGGCGAGCAGTACGTC. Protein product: CASSSPPAEWRQGEQYV.

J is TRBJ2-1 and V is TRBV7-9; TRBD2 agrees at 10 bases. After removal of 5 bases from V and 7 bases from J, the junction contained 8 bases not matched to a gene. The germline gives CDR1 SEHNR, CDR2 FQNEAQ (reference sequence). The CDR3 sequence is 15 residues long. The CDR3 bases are TGTGCCAGCAGCCTATTAGCGGGAGGCGAAAATGAGCAGTTCTTC. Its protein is CASSLLAGGENEQFF.

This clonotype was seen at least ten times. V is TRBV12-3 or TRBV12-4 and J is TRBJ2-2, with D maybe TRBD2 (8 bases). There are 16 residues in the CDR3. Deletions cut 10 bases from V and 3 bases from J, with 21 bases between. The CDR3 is CATRGASGLYTGELFF. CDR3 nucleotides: TGTGCCACCAGGGGGGCTAGCGGGCTTTACACCGGGGAGCTGTTTTTT.

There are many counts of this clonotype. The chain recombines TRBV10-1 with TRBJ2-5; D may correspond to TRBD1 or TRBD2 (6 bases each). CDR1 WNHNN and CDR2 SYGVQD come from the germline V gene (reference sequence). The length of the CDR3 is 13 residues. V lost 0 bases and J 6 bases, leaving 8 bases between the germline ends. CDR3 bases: TGCGCCAGCAGTGAGTCACGGGGGCAGACCCAGTACTTC. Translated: CASSESRGQTQYF.

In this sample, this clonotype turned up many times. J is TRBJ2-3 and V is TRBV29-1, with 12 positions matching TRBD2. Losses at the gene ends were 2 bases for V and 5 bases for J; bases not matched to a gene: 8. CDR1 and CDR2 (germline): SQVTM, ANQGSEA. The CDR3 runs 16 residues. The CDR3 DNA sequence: TGCAGCGTTGAAAAAGGGCTAGCGGGAGGGCGAGATACGCAGTATTTT. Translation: CSVEKGLAGGRDTQYF.

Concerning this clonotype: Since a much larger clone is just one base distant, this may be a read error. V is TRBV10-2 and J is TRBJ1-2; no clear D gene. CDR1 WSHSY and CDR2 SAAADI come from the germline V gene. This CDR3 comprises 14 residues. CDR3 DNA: TGCACCAGCAGTGAGTCGATAGGGAGCTATGGCTACACCTTC. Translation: CTSSESIGSYGYTF.

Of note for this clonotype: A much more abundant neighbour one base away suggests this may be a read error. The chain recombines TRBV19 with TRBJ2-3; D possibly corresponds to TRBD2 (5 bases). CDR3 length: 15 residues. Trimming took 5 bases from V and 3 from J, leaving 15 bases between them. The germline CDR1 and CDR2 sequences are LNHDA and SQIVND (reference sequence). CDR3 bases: TGTGCCAGTAGTTTTTCGGGATCCCCGACAGATACGCAGTATTTT. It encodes CASSFSGSPTDTQYF.

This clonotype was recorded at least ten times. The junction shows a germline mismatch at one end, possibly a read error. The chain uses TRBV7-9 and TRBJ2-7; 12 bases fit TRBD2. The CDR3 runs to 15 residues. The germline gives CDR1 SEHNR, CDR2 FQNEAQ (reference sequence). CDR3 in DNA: TGTGCCAGCAGCGGCCGACTAGCGGGAGCCTACCAGCAGTACTTC. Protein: CASSGRLAGAYQQYF. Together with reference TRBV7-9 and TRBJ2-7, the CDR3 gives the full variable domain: DTGVSQNPRHKITKRGQNVTFRCDPISEHNRLYWYRQTLGQGPEFLTYFQNEAQLEKSRLLSDRFSAERPKGSFSTLEIQRTEQGDSAMYLCASSGRLAGAYQQYFGPGTRLTVT.

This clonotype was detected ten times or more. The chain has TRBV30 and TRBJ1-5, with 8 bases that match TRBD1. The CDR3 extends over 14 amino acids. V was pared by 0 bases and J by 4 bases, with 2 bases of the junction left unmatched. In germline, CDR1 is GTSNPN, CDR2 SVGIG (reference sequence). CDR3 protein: CAWSVGQGNQPQHF. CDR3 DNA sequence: TGTGCCTGGAGTGTAGGACAGGGTAATCAGCCCCAGCATTTT.

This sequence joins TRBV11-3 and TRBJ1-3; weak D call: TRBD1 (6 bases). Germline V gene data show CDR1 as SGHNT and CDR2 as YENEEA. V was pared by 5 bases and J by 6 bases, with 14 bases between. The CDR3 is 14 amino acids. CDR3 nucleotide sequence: TGTGCCAGCAGCCTTACAGGGAGTGAAAACACCATATATTTT. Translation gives CASSLTGSENTIYF.

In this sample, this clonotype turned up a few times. CDR3 nucleotides: TGTGCCAGCAGTGACTTTTTTTCCCGGACTAGCAATCAGCCCCAGCATTTT. It encodes CASSDFFSRTSNQPQHF. The chain joins TRBV2 to TRBJ1-5, with D hard to call. The germline V gene encodes CDR1 SNHLY and CDR2 FYNNEI. The CDR3 is 17 residues long. The germline V and J ends were trimmed by 3 bases and 0 bases, with 15 bases remaining between them.